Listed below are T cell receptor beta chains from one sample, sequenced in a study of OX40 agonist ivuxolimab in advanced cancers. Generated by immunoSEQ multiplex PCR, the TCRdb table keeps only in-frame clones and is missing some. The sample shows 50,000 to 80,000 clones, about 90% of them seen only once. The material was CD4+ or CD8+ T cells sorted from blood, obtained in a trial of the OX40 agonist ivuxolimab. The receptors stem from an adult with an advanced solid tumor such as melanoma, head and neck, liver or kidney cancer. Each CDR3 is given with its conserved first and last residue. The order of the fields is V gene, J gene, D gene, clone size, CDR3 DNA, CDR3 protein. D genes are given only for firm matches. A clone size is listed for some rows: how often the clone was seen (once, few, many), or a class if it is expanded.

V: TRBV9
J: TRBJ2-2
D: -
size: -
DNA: TGTGCCAGCAGCGTAGGAGAGGCCGGGGAGCTGTTTTTT
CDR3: CASSVGEAGELFF

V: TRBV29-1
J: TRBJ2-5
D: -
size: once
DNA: TGCAGCGTTGAAGGGGGGACGACCCAAGAGACCCAGTACTTC
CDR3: CSVEGGTTQETQYF

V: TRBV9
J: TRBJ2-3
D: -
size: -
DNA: TGTGCCAGCAGCGTAGGGGAGGTAGATACGCAGTATTTT
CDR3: CASSVGEVDTQYF

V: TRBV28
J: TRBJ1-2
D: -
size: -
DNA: TGTGCCAGCACCAAGGGTGGGACCTATGGCTACACCTTC
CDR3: CASTKGGTYGYTF

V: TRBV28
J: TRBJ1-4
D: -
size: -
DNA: TGTGCCAGCAGTTTATTTCGAGGGGGTATTGAAAAACTGTTTTTT
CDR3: CASSLFRGGIEKLFF

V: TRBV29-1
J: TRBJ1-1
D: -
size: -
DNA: TGCAGCGGATCCTGGGGGACTGAAGCTTTCTTT
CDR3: CSGSWGTEAFF

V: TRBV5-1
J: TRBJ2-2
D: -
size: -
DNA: TGCGCCAGCAGCGCTGGCGACTACACCGGGGAGCTGTTTTTT
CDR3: CASSAGDYTGELFF

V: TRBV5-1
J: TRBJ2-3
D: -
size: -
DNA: TGCGCCAGCAGCGGGGAGAATGCGGGAGATACGCAGTATTTT
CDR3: CASSGENAGDTQYF

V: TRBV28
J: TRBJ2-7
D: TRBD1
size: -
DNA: TGTGCCAGCAGCTCCGGACAGGGGGCTGTCTACGAGCAGTACTTC
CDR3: CASSSGQGAVYEQYF

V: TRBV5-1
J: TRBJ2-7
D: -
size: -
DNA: TGCGCCAGCAGCTTGGAGTGGGCCGCTTACGAGCAGTACTTC
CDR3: CASSLEWAAYEQYF

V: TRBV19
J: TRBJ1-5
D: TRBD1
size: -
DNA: TGTGCCAGCGCCTCCGGGACAGGGTACAATCAGCCCCAGCATTTT
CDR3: CASASGTGYNQPQHF

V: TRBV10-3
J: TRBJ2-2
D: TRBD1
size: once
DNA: TGTGCCATCAGCCAGGGACAGGGGGAAGCGACCGGGGAGCTGTTTTTT
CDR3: CAISQGQGEATGELFF

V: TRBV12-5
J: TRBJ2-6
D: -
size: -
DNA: TGTGCTAGTGGTTTGGGCCGGGACACCGTCGCGATTTTGGCCAACGTCCTGACTTTC
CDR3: CASGLGRDTVAILANVLTF

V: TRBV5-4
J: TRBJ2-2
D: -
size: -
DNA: TGTGCCAGCAGCTTGGTTCGGAACACCGGGGAGCTGTTTTTT
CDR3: CASSLVRNTGELFF

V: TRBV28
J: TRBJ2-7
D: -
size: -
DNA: TGTGCCAGCAGGACGGGAGTCTACGAGCAGTACTTC
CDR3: CASRTGVYEQYF

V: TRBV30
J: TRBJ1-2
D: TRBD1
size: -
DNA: TGTGCCTGGAGTGGACAGGGGGCCCTTGGCTACACCTTC
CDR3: CAWSGQGALGYTF

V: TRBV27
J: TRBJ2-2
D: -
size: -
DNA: TGTGCCAGCAGTTTAGATAGGGGGACCGGGGAGCTGTTTTTT
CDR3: CASSLDRGTGELFF

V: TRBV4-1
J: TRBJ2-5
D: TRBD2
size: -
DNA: TGCGCCAGCAGCCAAATGGGGACTAGGGAAGAGACCCAGTACTTC
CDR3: CASSQMGTREETQYF

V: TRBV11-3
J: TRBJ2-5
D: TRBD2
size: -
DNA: TGTGCCAGCAGCTTCACGGAGGGACTAGCGGGAACCCTACAAGAGACCCAGTACTTC
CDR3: CASSFTEGLAGTLQETQYF

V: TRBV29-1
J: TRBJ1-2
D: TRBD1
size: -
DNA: TGCAGCGTTGGGACAGGGGGCCCCTATGGCTACACCTTC
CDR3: CSVGTGGPYGYTF

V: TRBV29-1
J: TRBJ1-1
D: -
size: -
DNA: TGCAGCGTTGATGGTGGGGGTCTGGTGAGGAAGGCTTTCTTT
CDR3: CSVDGGGLVRKAFF

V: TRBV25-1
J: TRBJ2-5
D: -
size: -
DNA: TGTGCCAGCAGCCCAGGCAGGGGAGAGACCCAGTACTTC
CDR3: CASSPGRGETQYF

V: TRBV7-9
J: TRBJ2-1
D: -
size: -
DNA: TGTGCCAGCAGCGCCGATAAAGGAGGAGGTGCCCTCTACAATGAGCAGTTCTTC
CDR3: CASSADKGGGALYNEQFF

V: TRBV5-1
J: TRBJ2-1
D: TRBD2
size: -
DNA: TGCGCCAGCAGCTTACTAGCGGGAGGATACAATGAGCAGTTCTTC
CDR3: CASSLLAGGYNEQFF

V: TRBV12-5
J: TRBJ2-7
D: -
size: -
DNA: TGTGCTAGTGGTTTGGGACGGAGCTCCTACGAGCAGTACTTC
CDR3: CASGLGRSSYEQYF

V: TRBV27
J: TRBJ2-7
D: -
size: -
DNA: TGTGCCAGCAGTTTATGGGCAGGGGGGACGTACGAGCAGTACTTC
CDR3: CASSLWAGGTYEQYF

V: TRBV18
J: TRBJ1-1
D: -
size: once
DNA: TGTGCCAGCTCACCACCCGAGAGGGTAGCTTTCTTT
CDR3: CASSPPERVAFF

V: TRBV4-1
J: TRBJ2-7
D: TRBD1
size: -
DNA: TGCGCCAGCAGCCAAGGGGACAGGACTCCGTACGAGCAGTACTTC
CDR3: CASSQGDRTPYEQYF

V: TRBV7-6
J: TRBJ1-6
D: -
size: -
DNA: TGTGCCAGCAGCTTAGGGACAGCATATTCACCCCTCCACTTT
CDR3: CASSLGTAYSPLHF

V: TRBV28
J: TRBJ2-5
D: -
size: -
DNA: TGTGCCAGCAGTTTATTAGCGGAGACCCAGTACTTC
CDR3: CASSLLAETQYF

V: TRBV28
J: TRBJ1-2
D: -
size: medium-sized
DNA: TGTGCCAGCAGCCTGCCAGGAAGAGGCTACACCTTC
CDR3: CASSLPGRGYTF

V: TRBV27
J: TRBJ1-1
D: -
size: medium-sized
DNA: TGTGCCAGCAGTTTATATCGGGGGGCGACGAACACTGAAGCTTTCTTT
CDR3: CASSLYRGATNTEAFF

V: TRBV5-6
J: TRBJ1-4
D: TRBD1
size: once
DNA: TGTGCCAGCAGCGGGGGACAGCGTAATGAAAAACTGTTTTTT
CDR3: CASSGGQRNEKLFF

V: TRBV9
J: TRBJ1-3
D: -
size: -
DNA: TGTGCCAGCAGCGTACTCTCTGGAAACACCATATATTTT
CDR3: CASSVLSGNTIYF

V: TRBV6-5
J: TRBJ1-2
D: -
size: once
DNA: TGTGCCACCTACTCTTATGGCTACACCTTC
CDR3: CATYSYGYTF

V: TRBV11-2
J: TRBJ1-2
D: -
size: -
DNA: TGTGCCAGCAGCCCGCGTGGGGGAGCTAACTATGGCTACACCTTC
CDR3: CASSPRGGANYGYTF

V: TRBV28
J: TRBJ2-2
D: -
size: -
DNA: TGTGCCAGCAGTTTGCCACGTGTAAACACCGGGGAGCTGTTTTTT
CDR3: CASSLPRVNTGELFF

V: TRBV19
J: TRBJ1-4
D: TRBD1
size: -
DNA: TGTGCCAGTAGTATAGAGACCAGGGGGGAAAAACTGTTTTTT
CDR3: CASSIETRGEKLFF

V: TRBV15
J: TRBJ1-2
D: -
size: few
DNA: TGTGCCACCAGCCGGCCGGACCGCGCGGACTATGGCTACACCTTC
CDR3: CATSRPDRADYGYTF

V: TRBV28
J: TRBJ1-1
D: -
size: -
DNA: TGTGCCAGCAGTTTAGGGAGCATAACCACTGAAGCTTTCTTT
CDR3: CASSLGSITTEAFF

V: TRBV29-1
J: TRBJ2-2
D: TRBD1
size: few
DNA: TGCAGCGCCAGACAGGGGGCAGGCACCGGGGAGCTGTTTTTT
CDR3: CSARQGAGTGELFF

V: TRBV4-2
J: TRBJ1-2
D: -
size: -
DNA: TGTGCCAGCAGCCAAGCGGCCACAGGCGGCGGCTACACCTTC
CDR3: CASSQAATGGGYTF

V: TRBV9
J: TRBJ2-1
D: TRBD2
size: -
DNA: TGTGCCAGCAGCCCGCTCGGGACTAGCGGTCTCGATGAGCAGTTCTTC
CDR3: CASSPLGTSGLDEQFF

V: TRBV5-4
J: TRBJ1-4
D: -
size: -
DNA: TGTGCCAGCAGCTTTTTTCCGCAGACAAATAATGAAAAACTGTTTTTT
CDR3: CASSFFPQTNNEKLFF

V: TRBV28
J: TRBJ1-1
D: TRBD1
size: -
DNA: TGTGCCAGCAGTTTACCCCCGGGACAGGGGGCCGCTTTCTTT
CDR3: CASSLPPGQGAAFF

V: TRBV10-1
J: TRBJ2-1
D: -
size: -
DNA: TGCGCCAGCAGCCGGACGGTCAACCATGAGCAGTTCTTC
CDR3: CASSRTVNHEQFF

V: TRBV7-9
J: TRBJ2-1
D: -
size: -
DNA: TGTGCCAGCAGCCCCGCGTCAGGGGGGCTCTACAATGAGCAGTTCTTC
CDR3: CASSPASGGLYNEQFF

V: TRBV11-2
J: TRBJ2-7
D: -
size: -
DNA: TGTGCCAGCAGCTTAGGGTTGAGAGCGTCGACTTACGAGCAGTACTTC
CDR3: CASSLGLRASTYEQYF

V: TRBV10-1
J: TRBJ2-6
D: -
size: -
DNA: TGCGCCAGCAGGCCTCGGGGCCCCGTGGGCTCTGGGGCCAACGTCCTGACTTTC
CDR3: CASRPRGPVGSGANVLTF

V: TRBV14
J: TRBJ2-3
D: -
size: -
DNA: TGTGCCAGCAGCCCAGAGGTCGGGCTTAGCACAGATACGCAGTATTTT
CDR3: CASSPEVGLSTDTQYF

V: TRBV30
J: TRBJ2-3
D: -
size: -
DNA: TGTGCCTGGAGTGTACCGACTAGTTCTTCTTCCTTT
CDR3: CAWSVPTSSSSF

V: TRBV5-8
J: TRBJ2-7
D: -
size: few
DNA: TGTGCCAGCAGCTTGTTGGGACTTTCCTACGAGCAGTACTTC
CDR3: CASSLLGLSYEQYF

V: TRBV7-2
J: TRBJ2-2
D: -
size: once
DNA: TGTGCCAGCAGCTTAGCCGGGAGCACCGGGGAGCTGTTTTTT
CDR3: CASSLAGSTGELFF

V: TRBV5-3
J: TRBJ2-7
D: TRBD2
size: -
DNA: TGTGCCAGAAATTACCCCTGGCAGGGCCGGACTAGCGGAATATTCGAGCAGTACTTC
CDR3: CARNYPWQGRTSGIFEQYF

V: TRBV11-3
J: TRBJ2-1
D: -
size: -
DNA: TGTGCCAGCAGCTTAGGCGGATCGTACAATGAGCAGTTCTTC
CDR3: CASSLGGSYNEQFF

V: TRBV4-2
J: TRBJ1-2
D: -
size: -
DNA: TGTGCCAGCAGCCAAGACCCATTCAGGGGCGATGGCTACACCTTC
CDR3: CASSQDPFRGDGYTF

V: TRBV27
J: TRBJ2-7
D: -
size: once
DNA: TGTGCCAGCGAGTCTGTGGGCGAGCAGTACTTC
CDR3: CASESVGEQYF

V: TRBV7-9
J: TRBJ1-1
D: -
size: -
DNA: TGTGCCAGCAGTCGCGGGGCGGGGGCCCGGAACACTGAAGCTTTCTTT
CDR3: CASSRGAGARNTEAFF

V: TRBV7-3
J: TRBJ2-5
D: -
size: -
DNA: TGTGCCAGCAGCTTAGGCGGCCAAGCGACCCAGTACTTC
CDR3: CASSLGGQATQYF

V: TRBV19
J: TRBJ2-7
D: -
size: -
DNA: TGTGCCAGTAGTATCGACCACGAGCAGTACTTC
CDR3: CASSIDHEQYF